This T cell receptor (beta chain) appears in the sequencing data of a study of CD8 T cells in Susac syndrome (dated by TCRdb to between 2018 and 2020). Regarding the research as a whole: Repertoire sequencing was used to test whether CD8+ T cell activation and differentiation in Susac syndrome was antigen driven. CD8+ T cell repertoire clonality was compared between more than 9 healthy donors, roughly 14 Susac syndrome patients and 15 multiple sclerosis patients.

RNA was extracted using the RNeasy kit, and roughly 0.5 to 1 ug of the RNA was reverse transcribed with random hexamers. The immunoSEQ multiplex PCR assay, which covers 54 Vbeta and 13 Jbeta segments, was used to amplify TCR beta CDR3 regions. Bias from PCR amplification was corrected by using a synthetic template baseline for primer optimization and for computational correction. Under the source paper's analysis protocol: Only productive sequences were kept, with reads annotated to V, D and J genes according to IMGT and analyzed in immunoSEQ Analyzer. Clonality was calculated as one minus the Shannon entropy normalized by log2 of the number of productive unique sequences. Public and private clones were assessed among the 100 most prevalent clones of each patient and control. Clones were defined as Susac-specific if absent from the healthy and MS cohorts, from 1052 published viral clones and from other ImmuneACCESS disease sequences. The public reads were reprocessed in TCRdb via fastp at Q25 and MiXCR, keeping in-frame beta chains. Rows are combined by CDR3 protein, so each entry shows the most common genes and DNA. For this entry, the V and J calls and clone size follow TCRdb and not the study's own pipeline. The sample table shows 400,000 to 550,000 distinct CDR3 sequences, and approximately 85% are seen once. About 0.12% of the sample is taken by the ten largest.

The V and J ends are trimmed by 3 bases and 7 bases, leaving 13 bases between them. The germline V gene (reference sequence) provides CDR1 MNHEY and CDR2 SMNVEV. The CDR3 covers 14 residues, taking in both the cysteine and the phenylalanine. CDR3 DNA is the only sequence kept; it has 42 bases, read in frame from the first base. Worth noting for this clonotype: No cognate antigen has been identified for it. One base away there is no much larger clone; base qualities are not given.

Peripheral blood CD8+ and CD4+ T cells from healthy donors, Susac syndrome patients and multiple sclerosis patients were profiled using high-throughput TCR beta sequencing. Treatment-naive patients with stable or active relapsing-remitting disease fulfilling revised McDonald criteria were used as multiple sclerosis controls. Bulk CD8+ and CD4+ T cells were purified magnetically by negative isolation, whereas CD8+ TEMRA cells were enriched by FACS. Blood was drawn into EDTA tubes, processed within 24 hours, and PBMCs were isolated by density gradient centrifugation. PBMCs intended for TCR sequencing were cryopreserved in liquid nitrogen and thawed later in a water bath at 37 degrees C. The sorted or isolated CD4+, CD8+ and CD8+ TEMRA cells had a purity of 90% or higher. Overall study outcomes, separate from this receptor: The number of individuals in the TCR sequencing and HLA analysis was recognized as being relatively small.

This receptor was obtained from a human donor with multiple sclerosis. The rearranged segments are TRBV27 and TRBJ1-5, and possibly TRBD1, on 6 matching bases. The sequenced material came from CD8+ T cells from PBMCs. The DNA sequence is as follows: TGTGCCAGCAGTTTGTCAGGGGTGGAGCAGCCCCAGCATTTT. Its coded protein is CASSLSGVEQPQHF.